The next 12 T cell receptor beta chains were all read from a single sample in a study of blood T cells in healthy people across ages. Combining a sample-barcoded 5' primer with a J-beta primer mix, a second PCR ran for roughly 6 to 12 cycles. A single record per CDR3 protein comes from TCRdb applying MiXCR to the 5' RACE reads. Among 800,000 or so distinct CDR3 sequences listed, about 25% were seen once. The sample was also reused in another study, on T cells of mothers and their children.

What was sequenced was blood. The receptors stem from a boy aged 5-17 years in good health.

This clonotype has more than one count but fewer than ten. This chain connects TRBV29-1 to TRBJ2-2, with a possible D match to TRBD2 (5 bases). CDR1 and CDR2 (germline): SQVTM, ANQGSEA. V was trimmed by 6 bases and J by 5 bases, leaving 16 bases between them. The CDR3 loop spans 14 amino acids. CDR3 in amino acids: CSVAQRLNTGELFF. The CDR3 DNA is TGCAGCGTCGCCCAGCGGCTAAATACCGGGGAGCTGTTTTTT.

The rearrangement uses TRBV21-1 and TRBJ2-3; TRBD2, the D gene given by the table, was not confirmed from the DNA. TRBV21-1 is assigned pseudogene status. This CDR3 has 15 residues. The CDR3: CASFQRADSTDTQYF. The CDR3 DNA reads as TGTGCCAGCTTCCAAAGGGCAGATAGCACAGATACGCAGTATTTT.

The chain has TRBV4-2 and TRBJ2-7; 8 nucleotides align to TRBD2. With V trimmed by 4 bases and J by 1 base, 9 bases remained unmatched. Germline V gives CDR1 LGHNA, CDR2 YNFKEQ. This CDR3 contains 16 residues. The CDR3 bases are TGTGCCAGCAGCCCCCTGTCACTAGCGGAATCCTACGAGCAGTACTTC. It is translated as CASSPLSLAESYEQYF.

The chain combines TRBV4-1 with TRBJ2-7; 7 bases are shared with TRBD1. CDR1 and CDR2 (germline): MGHRA, YSYEKL. This CDR3 comprises 16 residues. The trim removed 1 base at V and 2 bases at J, leaving 8 bases unmatched. Here the CDR3 reads CASSQGWETGTYEQYF. CDR3 DNA sequence: TGCGCCAGCAGCCAAGGATGGGAGACAGGGACCTACGAGCAGTACTTC.

The chain links TRBV19 to TRBJ2-1; 8 positions agree with TRBD2. The trim removed 7 bases at V and 3 bases at J, leaving 8 bases unmatched. CDR3 length: 15 residues. Per germline, CDR1 LNHDA and CDR2 SQIVND (reference sequence). The CDR3 reads CASKLAGGLYNEQFF. CDR3 coding DNA: TGTGCCAGTAAGCTTGCGGGGGGACTCTACAATGAGCAGTTCTTC.

This clonotype was seen more than once but under ten times. V usage is TRBV6-1 and J usage is TRBJ2-2; 8 bases agree with TRBD1. Germline CDR1 MNHNS, CDR2 SASEGT. The CDR3 is 16 amino acids. The J segment lost 4 bases and the V segment lost 7 bases, leaving 11 bases of the junction unmatched. In nucleotides, the CDR3 is TGTGCCAGCATTCCTAGTGGCACAGGGGGCACCGGGGAGCTGTTTTTT. Amino acids: CASIPSGTGGTGELFF.

This clonotype was seen only a few times. The gene calls are TRBV14 and TRBJ2-3, with a tentative D call TRBD1 (5 bases). Germline assignment: CDR1 SGHDN and CDR2 FVKESK. V lost 0 bases and J 1 base, leaving 11 bases between the germline ends. The CDR3 runs to 16 residues. CDR3 amino acids: CASSQDSGRGTDTQYF. The CDR3 region has the DNA TGTGCCAGCAGCCAAGATTCCGGCAGGGGCACAGATACGCAGTATTTT.

This clonotype was recorded a few times. This sequence joins TRBV6-2 or TRBV6-3 and TRBJ2-4; TRBD1 aligns across 8 bases. The V gene's germline CDR1 is MNHEY and CDR2 SVGEGT. The CDR3 totals 19 residues. After removal of 2 bases from V and 1 base from J, the junction contained 13 bases not matched to a gene. The CDR3 reads CASSYPDRERYWAKNIQYF. The CDR3 nucleotides read TGTGCCAGCAGTTACCCGGACAGGGAACGGTACTGGGCCAAAAACATTCAGTACTTC.

V is TRBV15 and J is TRBJ2-1, with TRBD1 matching 10 bases. Germline CDR1 and CDR2: LNHNV and YYDKDF (reference sequence). The CDR3 extends over 16 amino acids. V trimming: 5 bases; J trimming: 6 bases; junction bases outside the gene matches: 10. This chain's CDR3 is CATSSRGGTGVNEQFF. In nucleotides, the CDR3 is TGTGCCACCAGCTCGAGAGGCGGGACAGGGGTCAATGAGCAGTTCTTC. Drawing the rest from reference TRBV15 and TRBJ2-1, the complete variable domain is DAMVIQNPRYQVTQFGKPVTLSCSQTLNHNVMYWYQQKSSQAPKLLFHYYDKDFNNEADTPDNFQSRRPNTSFCFLDIRSPGLGDTAMYLCATSSRGGTGVNEQFFGPGTRLTVL.

The chain uses TRBV20-1 and TRBJ2-6; D remains ambiguous. Deletions cut 7 bases from V and 2 bases from J, with 9 bases between. Germline CDR1 reads DFQATT; CDR2 reads SNEGSKA (reference sequence). The CDR3 loop spans 13 amino acids. The chain's CDR3 is CSVKKPGANVLTF. CDR3 DNA: TGCAGTGTTAAAAAACCTGGGGCCAACGTCCTGACTTTC.

This clonotype was detected a few times. The chain is built from TRBV11-2 and TRBJ1-6; 9 bases are shared with TRBD1. The J segment lost 9 bases and the V segment lost 5 bases, leaving 5 bases of the junction unmatched. The CDR3 consists of 14 residues. CDR1 is SGHAT, CDR2 FQNNGV, per germline. As DNA, the CDR3 is TGTGCCAGCAGCCTGGGGACAGGGTCTTCACCCCTCCACTTT. It yields the protein CASSLGTGSSPLHF.

This chain links TRBV4-1 with TRBJ2-7; D is unclear. Between the trimmed V and J ends, which lost 0 bases and 3 bases, there was a span of 15 bases. CDR3 length: 16 amino acids. Germline-derived CDR1 and CDR2 are MGHRA and YSYEKL. CDR3 nucleotides: TGCGCCAGCAGCCAAGATTATAAGGCTCCACTCTACGAGCAGTACTTC. Protein product: CASSQDYKAPLYEQYF.